These 13 T cell receptor beta chains share one sample of origin, sequenced in a study of blood T cell repertoires in COVID-19. Method: immunoSEQ multiplex PCR; TCRdb's copy keeps in-frame clones and lacks some. The sample carries over 120,000 clones, 80% to 90% recorded once. Sequencing was done on a sample of peripheral blood. All receptors derive from a human donor with acute or convalescent COVID-19. The donor label of this sample is uncertain.

The rearrangement links TRBV7-8 to TRBJ1-2; 9 bases are shared with TRBD1. The ends lost 4 bases at V and 6 bases at J; junction bases unmatched: 3. In germline, CDR1 is SGHVS, CDR2 FQNEAQ. CDR3 size: 13 residues. In DNA form, the CDR3 reads TGTGCCAGCAGCTCCGGACAGGGGAATGGCTACACCTTC. Translation: CASSSGQGNGYTF.

The CDR3: CASSRDGRELGNTIYF. The CDR3 nucleotides are TGTGCCAGCAGCCGAGACGGCAGGGAACTTGGAAACACCATATATTTT. The rearrangement uses TRBV4-2 and TRBJ1-3; weak D call: TRBD1 (5 bases). The germline CDR1 and CDR2 sequences are LGHNA and YNFKEQ. The V and J ends lost 4 bases and 3 bases respectively, with 16 bases between them. The CDR3 spans 16 residues.

This clone was found once. This chain connects TRBV12-3 or TRBV12-4 to TRBJ2-2, with D unresolved. The V end was cut by 0 bases, the J end by 9 bases, with 8 bases between. The CDR3 is 13 amino acids. The CDR3 coding sequence is TGTGCCAGCAGTTTAGCGCCAAGCCGGGAGCTGTTTTTT. Its protein is CASSLAPSRELFF.

The chain uses TRBV10-3 and TRBJ1-5, with D tentatively TRBD1 (5 bases). The V gene's germline CDR1 is ENHRY and CDR2 SYGVKD. This CDR3 is 13 amino acids long. V lost 7 bases and J 3 bases, leaving 10 bases between the germline ends. The CDR3 nucleotides are TGTGCCATCAAGGAGACAGACAATCAGCCCCAGCATTTT. This sequence encodes CAIKETDNQPQHF.

The chain carries TRBV5-4 and TRBJ1-2, with a possible D match to TRBD1 (5 bases). Between the trimmed V and J ends, which lost 2 bases and 3 bases, there was a span of 11 bases. The V gene's germline CDR1 is SGHNT and CDR2 YYREEE (reference sequence). This CDR3 region has 14 residues. CDR3 DNA: TGTGCCAGCAGCTTTGCAGGGTATGACTATGGCTACACCTTC. Protein sequence: CASSFAGYDYGYTF.

The chain couples TRBV5-6 to TRBJ1-1; a weak D match, TRBD1 (5 bases). Trimming removed 2 bases from V and 0 bases from J, with 11 bases in between. The length of the CDR3 is 15 residues. Germline-derived CDR1 and CDR2 are SGHDT and YYEEEE. This CDR3 reads CASSLLNRMNTEAFF. In nucleotides, the CDR3 is TGTGCCAGCAGCTTATTAAACAGGATGAACACTGAAGCTTTCTTT.

The rearrangement joins TRBV28 to TRBJ1-1; 7 bases align to TRBD1. CDR1 is MDHEN, CDR2 SYDVKM, per germline. V was clipped by 5 bases and J by 1 base; unmatched bases: 7. CDR3 length equals 15 residues. CDR3 nucleotide sequence: TGTGCCAGCAGTCCATTGGGACAGAAGAACACTGAAGCTTTCTTT. The encoded protein is CASSPLGQKNTEAFF.

This clone was recorded once. The chain carries TRBV7-2 and TRBJ2-1; D perhaps matches TRBD1 (5 bases). CDR3 length: 14 residues. Between the trimmed V and J ends, which lost 5 bases and 4 bases, there was a span of 12 bases. Germline loops: CDR1 SGHTA, CDR2 FQGNSA. Written as DNA, the CDR3 is TGTGCCAGCAGCCCAGGGTTGGGATACAATGAGCAGTTCTTC. Its protein product is CASSPGLGYNEQFF.

The chain has TRBV5-6 and TRBJ2-7, with D possibly being TRBD2 (6 bases). Germline V gives CDR1 SGHDT, CDR2 YYEEEE. The germline V and J ends were trimmed by 6 bases and 7 bases, with 23 bases remaining between them. CDR3 length equals 15 residues. This chain's CDR3 is CASNSPGLHTYEQYF. CDR3 coding DNA: TGTGCCAGCAATTCCCCCGGACTACACACTTATGAGCAGTACTTC. The full variable domain, its missing parts supplied by reference TRBV5-6 and TRBJ2-7, is DAGVTQSPTHLIKTRGQQVTLRCSPKSGHDTVSWYQQALGQGPQFIFQYYEEEERQRGNFPDRFSGHQFPNYSSELNVNALLLGDSALYLCASNSPGLHTYEQYFGPGTRLTVT.

This chain connects TRBV6-6 to TRBJ1-5, with TRBD1 identical over 7 bases. The junction had 8 bases not matched to a gene; V was cut back by 2 bases and J by 7 bases. From germline, CDR1 is MNHNY and CDR2 SVGAGI (reference sequence). CDR3 length: 15 residues. CDR3 residues: CASSYEGAVGQPQHF. The CDR3 bases are TGTGCCAGCAGTTACGAGGGGGCGGTGGGGCAGCCCCAGCATTTT.

The chain combines TRBV6-5 with TRBJ2-2, with a tentative D call TRBD1 (6 bases). The CDR3 covers 15 residues. Germline assignment: CDR1 MNHEY and CDR2 SVGAGI. V gave up 7 bases and J gave up 1 base, with 13 bases separating them. The CDR3 here is CASKLVQGNTGELFF. The CDR3 DNA sequence: TGTGCCAGCAAATTAGTACAGGGGAACACCGGGGAGCTGTTTTTT.

The genes are TRBV29-1 and TRBJ2-3; the match to TRBD1 covers 10 bases. The ends lost 0 bases at V and 4 bases at J; junction bases unmatched: 4. This CDR3 comprises 15 residues. CDR1 SQVTM and CDR2 ANQGSEA come from the germline V gene. CDR3 in amino acids: CSVEDRDRGPDTQYF. For the CDR3, the DNA is TGCAGCGTTGAAGATCGGGACAGGGGTCCAGATACGCAGTATTTT.

This chain connects TRBV11-3 to TRBJ2-1, with TRBD2 matching over 9 bases. V lost 1 base to trimming and J lost 6 bases; unmatched junction nucleotides: 7. Germline CDR1 reads SGHNT; CDR2 reads YENEEA. The CDR3 contains 16 residues. The chain's CDR3 is CASSLGRREGSNEQFF. In nucleotides, the CDR3 is TGTGCCAGCAGCTTAGGGAGGCGGGAGGGGTCCAATGAGCAGTTCTTC.